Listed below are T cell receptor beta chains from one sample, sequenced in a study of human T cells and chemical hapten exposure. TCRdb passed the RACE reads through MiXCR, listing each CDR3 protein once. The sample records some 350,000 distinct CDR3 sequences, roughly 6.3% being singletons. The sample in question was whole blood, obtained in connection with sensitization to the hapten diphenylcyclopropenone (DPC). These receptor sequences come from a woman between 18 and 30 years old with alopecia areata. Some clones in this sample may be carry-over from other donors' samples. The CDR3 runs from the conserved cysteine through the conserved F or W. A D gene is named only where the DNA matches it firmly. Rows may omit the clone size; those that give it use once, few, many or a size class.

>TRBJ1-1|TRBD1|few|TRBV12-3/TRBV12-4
CASSPIQGRGVNTEAFF
TGTGCCAGCAGCCCCATACAGGGGAGAGGGGTGAACACTGAAGCTTTCTTT
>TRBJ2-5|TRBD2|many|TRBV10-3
CAISGGGGARETQYF
TGTGCCATCAGTGGAGGCGGGGGGGCCCGCGAGACCCAGTACTTC
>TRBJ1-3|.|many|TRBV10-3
CAISEISGFSGNTIYF
TGTGCCATCAGTGAGATCAGCGGCTTCTCTGGAAACACCATATATTTT
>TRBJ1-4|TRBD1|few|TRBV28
CASSLTGTRREKLFF
TGTGCCAGCAGTTTGACAGGGACGAGACGCGAAAAACTGTTTTTT
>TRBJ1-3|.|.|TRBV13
CASSPKDKLFSGNTIYF
TGTGCCAGCAGCCCTAAGGACAAACTGTTCTCTGGAAACACCATATATTTT
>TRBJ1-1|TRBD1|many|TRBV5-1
CASVRTTGLVSEAFF
TGCGCCAGCGTCCGAACGACAGGGTTGGTCTCTGAAGCTTTCTTT
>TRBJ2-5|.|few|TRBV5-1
CASARGPAGGETQYF
TGCGCCAGCGCCCGCGGGCCAGCGGGTGGGGAGACCCAGTACTTC
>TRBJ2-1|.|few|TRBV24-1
CATSDPRTDYNEQFF
TGTGCCACCAGTGATCCTAGGACGGATTACAATGAGCAGTTCTTC
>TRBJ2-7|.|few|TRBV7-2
CASSSQTSYEQYF
TGTGCCAGCAGCTCACAGACCAGCTACGAGCAGTACTTC
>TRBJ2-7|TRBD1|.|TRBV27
CASSFLSTGSYEQYF
TGTGCCAGCAGTTTTCTCTCGACAGGGTCCTACGAGCAGTACTTC
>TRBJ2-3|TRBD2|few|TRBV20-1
CSAPGTNHYGTDTQYF
TGCAGTGCCCCGGGGACTAACCACTACGGCACAGATACGCAGTATTTT
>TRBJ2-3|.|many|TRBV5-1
CASSFGQLGTDTQYF
TGCGCCAGCAGCTTCGGTCAGCTAGGGACAGATACGCAGTATTTT
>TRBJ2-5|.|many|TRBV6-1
CASSRNGPFYF
TGTGCCAGCAGCCGAAACGGCCCGTTTTACTTC
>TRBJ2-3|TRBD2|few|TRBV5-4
CASSQERGSQYF
TGTGCCAGCAGCCAGGAGCGGGGGTCGCAGTATTTT
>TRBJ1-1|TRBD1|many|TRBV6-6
CASSSTGAVEAFF
TGTGCCAGCAGTTCGACAGGGGCGGTGGAAGCTTTCTTT
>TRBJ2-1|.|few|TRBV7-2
CASSLIAGQAYNEQFF
TGTGCCAGCAGCTTAATCGCGGGGCAAGCCTACAATGAGCAGTTCTTC
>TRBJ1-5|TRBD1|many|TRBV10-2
CASLGQYNQPQHF
TGCGCCAGCCTGGGACAGTACAATCAGCCCCAGCATTTT
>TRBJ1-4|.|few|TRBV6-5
CASSYSKEGGAKKLFF
TGTGCCAGCAGTTACTCGAAGGAAGGAGGGGCTAAAAAACTGTTTTTT
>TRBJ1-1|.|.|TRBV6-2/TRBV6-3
CASSYSISQGRRTEAFF
TGTGCCAGCAGTTACTCGATCAGTCAGGGGAGGAGGACTGAAGCTTTCTTT
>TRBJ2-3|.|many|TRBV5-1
CASSLGGATVQDTQYF
TGCGCCAGCAGCTTGGGGGGGGCTACAGTCCAGGATACGCAGTATTTT
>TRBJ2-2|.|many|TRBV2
CASSESGYTGELFF
TGTGCCAGCAGTGAATCCGGTTACACCGGGGAGCTGTTTTTT
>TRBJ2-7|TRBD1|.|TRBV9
CASSPSGQGYSYEQYF
TGTGCCAGCAGCCCATCGGGACAGGGTTATTCCTACGAGCAGTACTTC